This T cell receptor (beta chain) was found in a study of Ad26.COV2.S vaccination and SARS-CoV-2 variants (dated by TCRdb to about 2021). Regarding the research as a whole: Donors in the vaccine arm were drawn from COV1001, a multicentre, randomized, double-blind, placebo-controlled phase I-IIa trial testing Ad26.COV2.S in healthy adults. TCRbeta repertoire sequencing served as the tool for gauging how specific and how broad the SARS-CoV-2-reactive T cell receptors were following Ad26.COV2.S vaccination. Ad26.COV2.S was given intramuscularly at 5x10^10 or 1x10^11 viral particles, as a single shot or as two shots 56 days apart. Trial participants were randomized into five groups of five: low-dose or high-dose Ad26.COV2.S given once or twice, or placebo on both occasions. A total of about 30 samples were included in the TCR-sequenced set, comprising roughly 19 Ad26.COV2.S vaccine recipients, 5 placebo recipients and 8 SARS-CoV-2 convalescent individuals. Throughout the experiments and outcome assessment, investigators stayed blinded to trial group allocation.

Taken with the paper, the label for treatment or condition translates to: over 15 received Ad26.COV2.S at low or high dose, single or two shots; roughly five received placebo; per-sample allocation not given. Repertoires of vaccine and placebo recipients were sequenced from samples collected on day 63 after the first injection. Cohort 1b enrolled 25 adults aged 18-55 years at a single site in Boston, USA, between 29 July and 7 August 2020. As a vaccine, Ad26.COV2.S was a replication-incompetent adenovirus type 26 vector that expressed a prefusion-stabilized SARS-CoV-2 spike protein derived from the original Wuhan strain. The research as a whole found: The authors noted that the TCR breadth and depth analyses may have underestimated total T cell responses. The study was not powered to compare responses between vaccine doses or regimens. Ad26.COV2.S recipients had higher spike-specific TCR breadth than placebo recipients (P = 0.0014). Vaccine and placebo recipients had comparable non-spike TCR breadth, which fits with the vaccine containing only spike. After vaccination, spike-specific CD8+ and CD4+ T cell responses were reported to show substantial breadth.

TCRbeta CDR3 regions were sequenced with the immunoSEQ Assay. After extraction, genomic DNA underwent amplification by bias-controlled multiplex PCR, followed by high-throughput sequencing. In the original analysis: To quantify the absolute abundance of every unique TCRbeta CDR3 region, sequences were collapsed and filtered. T cell fraction was estimated by normalization of TCRbeta template counts to usable DNA, with usable DNA being measured through amplification of reference genes present in all nucleated cells. Repertoire TCRs were annotated as SARS-CoV-2-specific by exact matching of V gene, CDR3 amino acid sequence and J gene to a known reactive TCR set. The reference SARS-CoV-2 TCR set was derived from MIRA and filtered for enrichment in COVID-19-positive ImmuneCODE repertoires, a step that removed public or cross-reactive TCRs. Using the MIRA antigens, annotated TCRs were further analysed by specific ORF or by position within an ORF. Breadth was defined as annotated unique rearrangements over total unique productive rearrangements; depth was the summed frequency of those rearrangements. TCR breadth was compared between groups using two-sided Wilcoxon rank-sum tests. The table was pulled from immuneACCESS by TCRdb, which kept in-frame rearrangements only. Such tables lose some clones; where checked, under half of the loss comes from unresolved V genes, and the rest has no known cause. V, J and clone size reflect that table, while D and trimming were determined from the DNA. The sample yields more than 400,000 clones; 92% were counted once. The ten largest clones capture about 1.7% of the sample.

Unmatched junction bases come to 8, with V trimmed by 5 bases and J by 2 bases. The CDR3 numbers 17 residues from cysteine through phenylalanine. The entry retains the CDR3 DNA only, 51 bases that are in frame from base 1. CDR1 and CDR2, looked up from the germline V gene, are KGHDR and SFDVKD. Details on this clone: Its antigen specificity is not known. Base qualities were left out, and no much larger clone turns up one base away.

Source: peripheral blood, taken in a trial of Ad26.COV2.S vaccine versus placebo. The clonotype comes from a person aged 18-65 years who received the Ad26.COV2.S COVID-19 vaccine or a placebo. Here the chain combines TRBV24-1 and TRBJ2-2; 9 nucleotides in the junction match TRBD2. The nucleotides read TGTGCCACCAGTGGTCATAAGGGACTAGCAAACACCGGGGAGCTGTTTTTT. This yields the protein CATSGHKGLANTGELFF.